This entry concerns a single T cell receptor (beta chain). Per the original methods: From reference gene primer amplification, estimates of nucleated cell counts were derived. TCRdb keeps only in-frame clones here, not all; method: immunoSEQ multiplex PCR. That table supplies the V and J calls and clone size; D and trimming were determined from the DNA. The sample records 250,000 to 300,000 clones, more than 75% being singletons. This specimen comes from a study of blood T cell repertoires in COVID-19. Study as a whole: COVID-19 samples, acute and convalescent, were from the United States, Italy and Spain. T cells, B-cell-depleted T cells, or PBMCs provided the cDNA or gDNA that served as material.

Germline V gene lookup returns CDR1 SGHAT and CDR2 FQNNGV. Trimming took off 5 bases at V and 1 base at J, with 23 bases between the two ends. The CDR3 runs 19 residues. The receptor comes from a woman aged 40 to 50 who had recovered from COVID-19. The specimen was peripheral blood. The V and J genes are TRBV11-2 and TRBJ2-2; tentative D call: TRBD2 (5 bases). Here the CDR3 reads CASSPADNTGKGNTGELFF. In DNA form, the CDR3 reads TGTGCCAGCAGCCCAGCCGACAATACGGGAAAGGGGAACACCGGGGAGCTGTTTTTT. Using reference TRBV11-2 and TRBJ2-2 for the parts outside the CDR3, the full variable domain is EAGVAQSPRYKIIEKRQSVAFWCNPISGHATLYWYQQILGQGPKLLIQFQNNGVVDDSQLPKDRFSAERLKGVDSTLKIQPAKLEDSAVYLCASSPADNTGKGNTGELFFGEGSRLTVL.